The TCR beta chain under discussion was sequenced for a study of blood T cell repertoires in COVID-19. At the level of the study: The origin of the acute and convalescent COVID-19 samples was the United States, Italy and Spain. PBMCs, B-cell-depleted T cells, or T cells were the source of the cDNA or gDNA that made up the material.

Sequencing used immunoSEQ multiplex PCR; TCRdb keeps in-frame clones, though not all of them. Of under 90,000 clones in the sample, about 80% were seen once. The length of the CDR3 is 17 residues. Trimming shortened V by 1 base and J by 2 bases, and 16 bases separated the two germline ends. Germline V gene sequence: CDR1 SGHDT, CDR2 YYEEEE. The V call is TRBV5-6, the J call TRBJ2-1; a weak D match, TRBD1 (6 bases). This clonotype was obtained from a human donor in a cohort sampled during active COVID-19. The sequenced sample was peripheral blood. DNA for the CDR3: TGTGCCAGCAGCTTGAATAAGGGGGTCGGCCCCTACAATGAGCAGTTCTTC. It yields the protein CASSLNKGVGPYNEQFF. Variable domain in full (rest from reference TRBV5-6 and TRBJ2-1): DAGVTQSPTHLIKTRGQQVTLRCSPKSGHDTVSWYQQALGQGPQFIFQYYEEEERQRGNFPDRFSGHQFPNYSSELNVNALLLGDSALYLCASSLNKGVGPYNEQFFGPGTRLTVL.